This TCR beta chain was sequenced during a study of cytomegalovirus exposure and HLA in healthy donors. Separate from the approximately 670-subject first cohort was the approximately 110-subject validation cohort, to which the donors belonged. Clones were sequenced by immunoSEQ multiplex PCR, and TCRdb holds only the in-frame ones, with some missing. The data show about 63,000 clones, roughly nine tenths seen once. Notes on the study in general: In vitro assays verified that a few CMV-associated chains recognized CMV antigens specifically. High sensitivity and specificity were reportedly achieved when the classifier diagnosed cytomegalovirus status. Among TCR sequences, most were rare, though some public TCRs appeared in many donors.

Turning to this clone: Its antigen remains unidentified.

Unmatched junction bases numbered 12, after V lost 4 bases and J lost 1 base. CDR1 and CDR2 (germline): SGHRS, YFSETQ. The length of the CDR3 is 17 residues. The TCR comes from a woman between 18 and 29 years old in good health and CMV-seronegative. The sample consisted of PBMCs. The chain combines TRBV5-1 with TRBJ2-7; TRBD1 matches at 9 bases. The CDR3: CASSQPGTGSWSYEQYF. In DNA form, the CDR3 reads TGCGCCAGCAGCCAACCCGGGACAGGGTCATGGTCCTACGAGCAGTACTTC.